This TCR beta chain emerged from a study of shared clonotypes between healthy human individuals. The V gene lost 8 bases and the J gene lost 4 bases, with 15 bases spanning the gap. Germline lookup yields CDR1 MNHEY and CDR2 SMNVEV (reference sequence). The CDR3 has 13 amino acids. Measured with immunoSEQ multiplex PCR; TCRdb has only the in-frame clones, and not every one. Among roughly 700,000 clones listed, 74% were seen once. This clonotype was obtained from a woman aged 25-40 years in good health. Sequenced input: memory CD4+ T cells sorted from blood. Subset: CD45RA-negative fraction. The rearrangement links TRBV27 to TRBJ2-7, with D possibly being TRBD1 or TRBD2 (5 bases each). CDR3 DNA sequence: TGTGCCAGCGGGACCGGGACGGAGTACGAGCAGTACTTC. Protein: CASGTGTEYEQYF.